This T cell receptor beta chain comes out of a study of blood T cell repertoires in COVID-19. At the level of the study: The United States, Italy and Spain provided the acute and convalescent COVID-19 samples. The cDNA or gDNA used as material had been derived from T cells, B-cell-depleted T cells, or PBMCs.

The protocol was immunoSEQ multiplex PCR, while the TCRdb copy is restricted to in-frame clones and leaves out a portion. The sample records over 55,000 clones, approximately 85% being singletons. Trimming removed 4 bases from V and 5 bases from J; junction bases left unmatched: 10. Germline V gene data show CDR1 as SQVTM and CDR2 as ANQGSEA. The CDR3 extends over 15 amino acids. Sequencing used peripheral blood. This sequence joins TRBV29-1 and TRBJ2-3; 9 positions agree with TRBD1. The clonotype originates from a man aged 50 or older with acute or convalescent COVID-19. The CDR3 here is CSVVLQGAREDTQYF. CDR3 in DNA: TGCAGCGTTGTGCTACAGGGGGCGCGGGAAGATACGCAGTATTTT.